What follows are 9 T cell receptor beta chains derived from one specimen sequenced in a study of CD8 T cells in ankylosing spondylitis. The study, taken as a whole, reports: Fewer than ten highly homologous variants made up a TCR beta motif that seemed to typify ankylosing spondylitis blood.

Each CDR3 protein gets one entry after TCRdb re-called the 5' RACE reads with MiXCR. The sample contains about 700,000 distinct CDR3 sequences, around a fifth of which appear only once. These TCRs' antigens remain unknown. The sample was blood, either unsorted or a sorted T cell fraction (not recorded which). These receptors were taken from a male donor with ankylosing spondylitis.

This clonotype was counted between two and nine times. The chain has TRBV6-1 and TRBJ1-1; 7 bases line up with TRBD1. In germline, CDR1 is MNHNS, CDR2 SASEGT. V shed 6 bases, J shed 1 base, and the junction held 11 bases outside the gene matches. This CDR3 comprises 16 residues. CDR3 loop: CASRRTRQGENTEAFF. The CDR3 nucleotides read TGTGCCAGCAGGCGAACTCGACAGGGCGAGAACACTGAAGCTTTCTTT.

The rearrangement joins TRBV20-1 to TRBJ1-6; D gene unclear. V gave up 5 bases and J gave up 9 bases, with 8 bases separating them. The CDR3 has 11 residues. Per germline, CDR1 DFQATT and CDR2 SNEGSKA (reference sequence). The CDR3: CSARVGSPLHF. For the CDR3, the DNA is TGCAGTGCTCGGGTGGGTTCACCCCTCCACTTT.

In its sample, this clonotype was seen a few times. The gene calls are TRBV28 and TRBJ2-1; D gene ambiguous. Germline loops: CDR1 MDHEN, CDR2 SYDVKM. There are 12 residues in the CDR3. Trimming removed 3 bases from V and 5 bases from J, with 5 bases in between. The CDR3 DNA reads TGTGCCAGCAGTTTCAGAAACAATGAGCAGTTCTTC. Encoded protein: CASSFRNNEQFF.

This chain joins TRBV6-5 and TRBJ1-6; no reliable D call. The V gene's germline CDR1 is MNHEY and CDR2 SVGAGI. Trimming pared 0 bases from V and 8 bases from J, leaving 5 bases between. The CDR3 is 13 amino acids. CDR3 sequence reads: CASSYSIHSPLHF. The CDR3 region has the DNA TGTGCCAGCAGTTACTCGATACATTCACCCCTCCACTTT.

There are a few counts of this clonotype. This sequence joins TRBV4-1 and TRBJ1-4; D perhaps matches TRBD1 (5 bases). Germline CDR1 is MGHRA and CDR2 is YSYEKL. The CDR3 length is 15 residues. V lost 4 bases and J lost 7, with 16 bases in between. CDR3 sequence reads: CASSPVGGVSEKLFF. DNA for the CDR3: TGCGCCAGCAGCCCAGTTGGGGGGGTTTCTGAAAAACTGTTTTTT.

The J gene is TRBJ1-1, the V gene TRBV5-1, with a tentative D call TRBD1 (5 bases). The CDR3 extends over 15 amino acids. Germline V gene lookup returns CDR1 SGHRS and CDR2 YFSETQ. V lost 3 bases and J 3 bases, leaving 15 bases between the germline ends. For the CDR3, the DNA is TGCGCCAGCAGCTCCCAATTAGGGGTTGACACTGAAGCTTTCTTT. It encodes CASSSQLGVDTEAFF.

The CDR3: CASSSKRQGATTDTQYF. CDR3 DNA sequence: TGTGCCAGCAGCTCGAAGAGGCAGGGGGCAACCACAGATACGCAGTATTTT. V and J are TRBV13 and TRBJ2-3; TRBD1 matches at 8 bases. Per the germline V gene, CDR1 is PRHDT and CDR2 is FYEKMQ (reference sequence). This CDR3 region has 17 residues. V trimming: 4 bases; J trimming: 2 bases; junction bases outside the gene matches: 11.

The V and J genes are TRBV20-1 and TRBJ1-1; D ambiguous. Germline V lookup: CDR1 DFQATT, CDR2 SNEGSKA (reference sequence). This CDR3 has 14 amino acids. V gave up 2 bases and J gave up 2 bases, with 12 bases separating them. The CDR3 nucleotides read TGCAGTGCTAGACCCGGCTCAGCTAACACTGAAGCTTTCTTT. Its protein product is CSARPGSANTEAFF.

Here the CDR3 DNA reads TGCGCCAGCAGCGTTACCGGGGTCTCCTACGAGCAGTACTTC. Its protein is CASSVTGVSYEQYF. The gene calls are TRBV5-1 and TRBJ2-7; possible D gene TRBD2, 5 bases. The V gene lost 4 bases and the J gene lost 0 bases, with 11 bases spanning the gap. CDR3 length: 14 residues. Germline lookup yields CDR1 SGHRS and CDR2 YFSETQ. The entire variable domain, with the rest obtained from reference TRBV5-1 and TRBJ2-7, is as follows: KAGVTQTPRYLIKTRGQQVTLSCSPISGHRSVSWYQQTPGQGLQFLFEYFSETQRNKGNFPGRFSGRQFSNSRSEMNVSTLELGDSALYLCASSVTGVSYEQYFGPGTRLTVT.